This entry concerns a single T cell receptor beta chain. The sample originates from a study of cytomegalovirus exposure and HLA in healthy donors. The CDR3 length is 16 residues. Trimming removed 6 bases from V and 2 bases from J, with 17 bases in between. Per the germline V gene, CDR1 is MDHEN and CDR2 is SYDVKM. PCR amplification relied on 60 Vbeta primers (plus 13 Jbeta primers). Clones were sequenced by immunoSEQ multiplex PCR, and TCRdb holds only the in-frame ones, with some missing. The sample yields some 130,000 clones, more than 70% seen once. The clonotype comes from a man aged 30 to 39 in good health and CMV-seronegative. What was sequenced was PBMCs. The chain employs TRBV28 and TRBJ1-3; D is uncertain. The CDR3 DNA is TGTGCCAGCAGCCTCCAAGTGGCGAGGGCTGGAAACACCATATATTTT. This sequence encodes CASSLQVARAGNTIYF.